These 19 T cell receptor beta chains were all obtained from the same sample, sequenced in a study of blood T cell repertoires in COVID-19. Clones were sequenced by immunoSEQ multiplex PCR, and TCRdb holds only the in-frame ones, with some missing. The table includes tens of thousands of clones, 88% detected once. Sequenced material: peripheral blood. Receptors originate from a human donor in a cohort sampled during active COVID-19.

This chain uses TRBV12-3 or TRBV12-4 with TRBJ1-1, with D possibly being TRBD1 (5 bases). The CDR3 covers 13 residues. The germline V and J ends were trimmed by 6 bases and 4 bases, with 12 bases remaining between them. The CDR3 DNA reads as TGTGCCAGCAGCCTAGGGGAGGTCACTGAAGCTTTCTTT. It translates to CASSLGEVTEAFF.

The V gene is TRBV7-8, the J gene TRBJ1-4, with D possibly matching TRBD1 (5 bases). Trimming stripped 5 bases from V and 8 bases from J, with 18 bases between. The CDR3 contains 15 residues. Germline CDR1 reads SGHVS; CDR2 reads FQNEAQ. The CDR3 spells CASSLSGREEEKLFF. For the CDR3, the DNA is TGTGCCAGCAGCCTGTCGGGACGGGAGGAGGAAAAACTGTTTTTT. The entire variable domain, with the rest obtained from reference TRBV7-8 and TRBJ1-4, is as follows: GAGVSQSPRYKVAKRGQDVALRCDPISGHVSLFWYQQALGQGPEFLTYFQNEAQLDKSGLPSDRFFAERPEGSVSTLKIQRTQQEDSAVYLCASSLSGREEEKLFFGSGTQLSVL.

The table lists this clone with many counts. The chain has TRBV28 and TRBJ1-1; D remains unclear. CDR1 is MDHEN, CDR2 SYDVKM, per germline. The CDR3 runs to 14 residues. Trimming took off 6 bases at V and 3 bases at J, with 14 bases between the two ends. The chain's CDR3 is CASSPHRRYTEAFF. CDR3 DNA: TGTGCCAGCAGCCCCCACCGGCGGTACACTGAAGCTTTCTTT.

For the CDR3, the DNA is TGTGCCAGCAGCCCGGACAGGGATAATGAAAAACTGTTTTTT. Amino acids: CASSPDRDNEKLFF. The chain carries TRBV7-9 and TRBJ1-4, with TRBD1 matching 8 bases. The V gene's germline CDR1 is SEHNR and CDR2 FQNEAQ (reference sequence). This CDR3 has 14 residues. With V trimmed by 5 bases and J by 4 bases, 3 bases remained unmatched.

This rearrangement joins TRBV30 to TRBJ2-5, with unresolved D. The CDR3 is 14 amino acids. Per the germline V gene, CDR1 is GTSNPN and CDR2 is SVGIG (reference sequence). V lost 2 bases, J lost 0 bases, and 10 bases lay in between. The CDR3 nucleotides read TGTGCCTGGAGTAATCTTGGAGACCAAGAGACCCAGTACTTC. As protein: CAWSNLGDQETQYF.

V and J are TRBV27 and TRBJ1-3, with 7 positions matching TRBD1. This CDR3 region has 18 residues. Germline CDR1 reads MNHEY; CDR2 reads SMNVEV (reference sequence). The J segment lost 0 bases and the V segment lost 4 bases, leaving 12 bases of the junction unmatched. The CDR3 is CASSSDRVNAVSGNTIYF. The CDR3 nucleotides are TGTGCCAGCAGTTCCGACAGGGTTAACGCCGTCTCTGGAAACACCATATATTTT.

The chain links TRBV19 to TRBJ2-2, with D possibly being TRBD1 (6 bases). The length of the CDR3 is 14 residues. Looked up from germline, CDR1 is LNHDA and CDR2 is SQIVND (reference sequence). V was trimmed by 5 bases and J by 1 base, leaving 8 bases between them. The CDR3: CASSGTLNTGELFF. CDR3 nucleotide sequence: TGTGCCAGTAGTGGGACACTGAACACCGGGGAGCTGTTTTTT.

This clone occurred once. The chain is built from TRBV2 and TRBJ1-5; no definite D call. Germline assignment: CDR1 SNHLY and CDR2 FYNNEI. The CDR3 totals 13 residues. The V gene lost 7 bases and the J gene lost 3 bases, with 10 bases spanning the gap. CDR3 DNA sequence: TGTGCCAGCAAAATATCTGTCAATCAGCCCCAGCATTTT. This gives the protein CASKISVNQPQHF.

The chain joins TRBV12-3 or TRBV12-4 to TRBJ1-2; tentative D call: TRBD1 (5 bases). Trimming cost V 8 bases and J 5 bases, with 15 bases left between them. The CDR3 spans 13 residues. The CDR3 coding sequence is TGTGCCAGCCTCGGGACTTTCCCTTATGGCTACACCTTC. Translated, it gives CASLGTFPYGYTF.

The chain joins TRBV3-1 (or the pseudogene TRBV3-2) to TRBJ2-3; TRBD1 matches 7 bases. The CDR3 is 15 amino acids. Unmatched junction bases numbered 4, after V lost 0 bases and J lost 4 bases. Germline assignment: CDR1 LGHDT and CDR2 YNNKEL (reference sequence). The CDR3 sequence: CASSQDERGPDTQYF. CDR3 DNA: TGTGCCAGCAGCCAAGATGAGAGGGGGCCAGATACGCAGTATTTT.

This rearrangement joins TRBV28 to TRBJ2-7; 10 bases fit TRBD1. V lost 6 bases, J lost 0 bases, and 5 bases stayed unmatched. Germline V gene lookup returns CDR1 MDHEN and CDR2 SYDVKM. The CDR3 runs 15 residues. The CDR3 DNA follows: TGTGCCAGCAGCAAGGACAGGGGGAGCTCCTACGAGCAGTACTTC. It is translated as CASSKDRGSSYEQYF.

This chain connects TRBV19 to TRBJ2-1, with D perhaps TRBD1 (6 bases). Per the germline V gene, CDR1 is LNHDA and CDR2 is SQIVND (reference sequence). This CDR3 contains 16 residues. V was trimmed by 5 bases and J by 0 bases, leaving 14 bases between them. CDR3 DNA sequence: TGTGCCAGTAGTCCTAGAGGGGGAAGCTCCTACAATGAGCAGTTCTTC. Encoded protein: CASSPRGGSSYNEQFF.

The CDR3 nucleotides read TGTGCCAGTAGTATAGTAACTAGCGGGGCCGGGGAGCTGTTTTTT. Residues: CASSIVTSGAGELFF. The rearrangement uses TRBV19 and TRBJ2-2; 10 bases line up with TRBD2. V was pared by 1 base and J by 6 bases, with 2 bases of the junction left unmatched. Germline V CDR1 and CDR2: LNHDA, SQIVND (reference sequence). The CDR3 has 15 amino acids.

This chain links TRBV11-3 with TRBJ1-5; TRBD1 aligns across 8 bases. The CDR3 extends over 17 amino acids. Germline lookup yields CDR1 SGHNT and CDR2 YENEEA. The J segment lost 3 bases and the V segment lost 4 bases, leaving 11 bases of the junction unmatched. The CDR3 nucleotides are TGTGCCAGCAGCTGCTCTTCGGACAGGGTCGACAATCAGCCCCAGCATTTT. Translating gives CASSCSSDRVDNQPQHF.

This clone was recorded a few times. V gene TRBV5-1 combines with J gene TRBJ2-1, with TRBD2 matching 9 bases. V lost 0 bases and J lost 8; bases outside the gene matches: 15. The germline CDR1 and CDR2 sequences are SGHRS and YFSETQ. This CDR3 spans 18 amino acids. The CDR3 loop is CASSLGLAVAWGYDEQFF. The CDR3 nucleotides are TGCGCCAGCAGCTTGGGACTAGCGGTAGCCTGGGGATACGATGAGCAGTTCTTC.

The chain combines TRBV19 with TRBJ2-3; D possibly corresponds to TRBD2 (6 bases). V lost 4 bases and J lost 1, with 18 bases in between. This CDR3 has 17 residues. CDR1 LNHDA and CDR2 SQIVND come from the germline V gene (reference sequence). CDR3 in amino acids: CASSTFGGVPRTDTQYF. The DNA for the CDR3 is TGTGCCAGTAGTACGTTCGGCGGGGTCCCCCGCACAGATACGCAGTATTTT.

This clone came up once. The chain carries TRBV7-2 and TRBJ1-5; D not resolved. The CDR3 spans 14 residues. Trimming removed 3 bases from V and 5 bases from J, with 11 bases in between. Germline lookup yields CDR1 SGHTA and CDR2 FQGNSA. The CDR3: CASSLERMDQPQHF. The CDR3 DNA follows: TGTGCCAGCAGCTTGGAGAGAATGGATCAGCCCCAGCATTTT.

This clone has a handful of counts. V and J are TRBV4-1 and TRBJ2-7; TRBD2 might be the D (5 bases). This CDR3 comprises 15 residues. The V end was cut by 1 base, the J end by 2 bases, with 12 bases between. Germline V gene data show CDR1 as MGHRA and CDR2 as YSYEKL. The CDR3 nucleotides read TGCGCCAGCAGCCAAGGTGCAGCGGTCACCTACGAGCAGTACTTC. Residues: CASSQGAAVTYEQYF.

The V call is TRBV7-2, the J call TRBJ2-3; 11 bases line up with TRBD2. Germline trimming cut 1 base from V and 14 bases from J; bases unmatched to any gene: 11. The CDR3 extends over 15 amino acids. Germline V gene lookup returns CDR1 SGHTA and CDR2 FQGNSA. CDR3 nucleotide sequence: TGTGCCAGCAGCTTAGGGACCCTTAGCGGGGGGGCGTGGTATTTT. Translated, it gives CASSLGTLSGGAWYF.